This TCR beta chain came from a study of T cell changes during pregnancy in multiple sclerosis. V was cut by 4 bases and J by 4 bases, with 5 bases left in between. This CDR3 region has 12 residues. Looked up from germline, CDR1 is SGHNT and CDR2 is YENEEA. The assay was immunoSEQ multiplex PCR, and TCRdb's table has in-frame clones only and misses some. The table shows about 72,000 clones, with 91% occurring only once. The material was peripheral blood, obtained in the third trimester of pregnancy. This TCR came from a female donor in good health, enrolled as a control in a pregnancy study. This chain uses TRBV11-3 with TRBJ2-1, with no clear D. Here the CDR3 DNA reads TGTGCCAGCAGCTCCCAGTACAATGAGCAGTTCTTC. It specifies CASSSQYNEQFF.